These T cell receptor beta chains were read from a single sample in a study of T cell responses to AZD1222 COVID-19 vaccine. Here immunoSEQ multiplex PCR was the method, and the copy in TCRdb shows in-frame clones only, minus some. The sample has approximately 84,000 clones, approximately 85% seen once; the top ten hold 8.5% to 12%. Sequencing was performed on peripheral blood, taken 28 days after the second AZD1222 dose. The origin of the receptors is an adult who received the AZD1222 COVID-19 vaccine. The CDR3 runs from the conserved cysteine through the conserved F or W. The D gene is left open where the match is weak. Not all rows give a size; the values are once, few, many and, for expanded clones, a class.

>TRBD1|TRBJ1-6|NA|TRBV28
TGTGCCAGCAGTTTATCCGGGACAGGCAATTCACCCCTCCACTTT
CASSLSGTGNSPLHF
>TRBD1|TRBJ1-2|NA|TRBV27
TGTGCCAGCAGTTTATCCCCGGACAGGGCCTATGGCTACACCTTC
CASSLSPDRAYGYTF
>NA|TRBJ1-1|NA|TRBV20-1
TGCAGTGCTAGTGCCCGGCAGGGTGACACTGAAGCTTTCTTT
CSASARQGDTEAFF
>NA|TRBJ2-5|NA|TRBV19
NA
CASTSGLAEETQYF
>NA|TRBJ2-1|NA|TRBV6-1
TGTGCCAGCAGTGAGGATCCAGGGAACTCGGATAGTGAGCAGTTCTTC
CASSEDPGNSDSEQFF
>NA|TRBJ1-2|NA|TRBV2
TGTGCCAGCCAAGGGGGAGAGTATGGCTACACCTTC
CASQGGEYGYTF
>NA|TRBJ2-5|once|TRBV10-3
TGTGCCATCAGTGAGTCCAATCAGGGCCAGGAGACCCAGTACTTC
CAISESNQGQETQYF
>TRBD1|TRBJ2-3|NA|TRBV28
TGTGCCAGCAGCCTTGACCGGGGCAGGGGGTACACAGATACGCAGTATTTT
CASSLDRGRGYTDTQYF
>TRBD1|TRBJ1-6|NA|TRBV10-3
TGTGCCAGCAAACCGACAGGGAACGAGGGGGCACCCCTCCACTTT
CASKPTGNEGAPLHF
>TRBD2|TRBJ2-7|NA|TRBV4-2
TGTGCCAGCAGCCAAGAGAGCTTTAGCGGGGGTCGGGGTGAGCAGTACTTC
CASSQESFSGGRGEQYF
>TRBD2|TRBJ2-1|NA|TRBV18
TGTGCCAGCTCACCAAGGGGACTAGCGGGGGGAACCTACAATGAGCAGTTCTTC
CASSPRGLAGGTYNEQFF
>TRBD1|TRBJ2-6|NA|TRBV7-9
TGTGCCAGCAGCTTAGGGGACAGTTTCTCTGGGGCCAACGTCCTGACTTTC
CASSLGDSFSGANVLTF
>TRBD1|TRBJ1-1|NA|TRBV19
TGTGCCAGTAGTATCGGACAGGGTCGGAACACTGAAGCTTTCTTT
CASSIGQGRNTEAFF
>TRBD1|TRBJ2-1|many|TRBV7-2
TGTGCCAGCAGCCTCTCAGGGGGCTCTTACAATGAGCAGTTCTTC
CASSLSGGSYNEQFF
>NA|TRBJ1-1|NA|TRBV5-6
TGTGCCAGCAGCTTGGCGGGTAGATATAAGACAGAGGGTGAAGCTTTCTTT
CASSLAGRYKTEGEAFF
>NA|TRBJ2-1|NA|TRBV29-1
TGCAGCGTTGAAGTGTTCGGTGAGCAGTTCTTC
CSVEVFGEQFF
>NA|TRBJ1-1|once|TRBV20-1
TGCAGTGCTAGAGATCATCCTGAAGCTTTCTTT
CSARDHPEAFF
>TRBD2|TRBJ2-3|few|TRBV7-9
TGTGCCAGCAGCACACGGGGGGGGGCAGATACGCAGTATTTT
CASSTRGGADTQYF
>NA|TRBJ1-1|NA|TRBV9
TGTGCCAGCACCCCAAGGGCGGGCACAAACACTGAAGCTTTCTTT
CASTPRAGTNTEAFF
>NA|TRBJ1-6|NA|TRBV24-1
TGTGCCACCAGTGACTACAGGGCCAATTCCCTTAATTCACCCCTCCACTTT
CATSDYRANSLNSPLHF
>TRBD1|TRBJ1-5|NA|TRBV19
TGTGCCAGTAGTTTCGGGACAGTCAATCAGCCCCAGCATTTT
CASSFGTVNQPQHF
>TRBD1|TRBJ1-4|NA|TRBV27
TGTGCCTCGGGACAGCTTCATGAAAAACTGTTTTTT
CASGQLHEKLFF
>TRBD1|TRBJ1-2|NA|TRBV5-1
TGCGCCAGCAGCTTAGGGACAGGGGATTATGTTCCGGGCTACACCTTC
CASSLGTGDYVPGYTF
>NA|TRBJ1-1|NA|TRBV29-1
TGCAGCACAAAACAGGGAAGGAGAACTGAAGCTTTCTTT
CSTKQGRRTEAFF
>NA|TRBJ1-1|NA|TRBV15
TGTGCCACCAGCAGAGAGGGCTCAGGCACTGAAGCTTTCTTT
CATSREGSGTEAFF
>NA|TRBJ2-5|NA|TRBV19
TGTGCCAGTAGTATAGGACGCGACAGACAAGAGACCCAGTACTTC
CASSIGRDRQETQYF
>NA|TRBJ2-7|NA|TRBV3-1/TRBV3-2
TGTGCCAGCAGCCCTGGATACACCTACGAGCAGTACTTC
CASSPGYTYEQYF
>NA|TRBJ1-1|NA|TRBV19
TGTGCCAGTACCGAAGGTCGAGCTGAAGCTTTCTTT
CASTEGRAEAFF
>NA|TRBJ2-1|NA|TRBV7-9
TGTGCCAGCAGCTTATATCAGGGAATGTCCTACAATGAGCAGTTCTTC
CASSLYQGMSYNEQFF
>NA|TRBJ1-5|NA|TRBV19
TGTGCCAGTACGATTCTAGGTCAGCCCCAGCATTTT
CASTILGQPQHF
>NA|TRBJ2-5|NA|TRBV7-2
TGTGCCAGCAGCTTTACCCCGGGGACCCAGTACTTC
CASSFTPGTQYF
>NA|TRBJ2-5|NA|TRBV10-3
TGTGCCATTGCTCAGGGGCCTGGGGAGACCCAGTACTTC
CAIAQGPGETQYF
>NA|TRBJ2-5|NA|TRBV5-1
TGCGCCAGCAGCTTGGTTGGGGGGCAAAAGACCCAGTACTTC
CASSLVGGQKTQYF
>TRBD1|TRBJ2-1|NA|TRBV14
TGTGCCAGCAGCCCCCGGACAGGCTCCTACAATGAGCAGTTCTTC
CASSPRTGSYNEQFF
>NA|TRBJ2-2|NA|TRBV10-3
TGTGCCATAAATGGAGAGTTTAACACCGGGGAGCTGTTTTTT
CAINGEFNTGELFF
>TRBD2|TRBJ2-3|NA|TRBV13
TGTGCCACGTACGACGGACTAGCGGGGGGGAATACGCAGTATTTT
CATYDGLAGGNTQYF
>NA|TRBJ1-6|few|TRBV4-1
TGCGCCAGCAGCCAAGAACGGGGGGCCAAATCACCCCTCCACTTT
CASSQERGAKSPLHF
>NA|TRBJ1-5|NA|TRBV20-1
TGCAGTGTGGAAAGTGGGACGCCCCAGCATTTT
CSVESGTPQHF
>NA|TRBJ2-5|NA|TRBV5-1
TGCGCCAGCAGTCCCGGACTACCCGTGGAGACCCAGTACTTC
CASSPGLPVETQYF
>TRBD2|TRBJ2-1|NA|TRBV6-6
TGTGCCAGCAGTCTTAGCGGGGGCTCCTACAATGAGCAGTTCTTC
CASSLSGGSYNEQFF
>NA|TRBJ2-7|NA|TRBV2
TGTGCCCAGCGAGGAGGGCTCGGGCAGTACTTC
CAQRGGLGQYF
>NA|TRBJ2-7|NA|TRBV5-4
TGTGCCAGCAGCCCGCGGGGGCCGGATGAGCAGTACTTC
CASSPRGPDEQYF
>NA|TRBJ2-7|NA|TRBV6-5
TGTGCCACCGGTGGTCCATTATCTGGGGAGCAGTACTTC
CATGGPLSGEQYF
>NA|TRBJ2-3|once|TRBV19
TGTGCCAGTAGTCCCGGCCGGGACCAAAGCACAGATACGCAGTATTTT
CASSPGRDQSTDTQYF
>TRBD1|TRBJ2-3|NA|TRBV19
TGTGCCACCCAGGGGGCAACAGATACGCAGTATTTT
CATQGATDTQYF
>TRBD1|TRBJ1-5|NA|TRBV6-1
TGTGCCAGCAGTGAACAGGGGGACAATCAGCCCCAGCATTTT
CASSEQGDNQPQHF